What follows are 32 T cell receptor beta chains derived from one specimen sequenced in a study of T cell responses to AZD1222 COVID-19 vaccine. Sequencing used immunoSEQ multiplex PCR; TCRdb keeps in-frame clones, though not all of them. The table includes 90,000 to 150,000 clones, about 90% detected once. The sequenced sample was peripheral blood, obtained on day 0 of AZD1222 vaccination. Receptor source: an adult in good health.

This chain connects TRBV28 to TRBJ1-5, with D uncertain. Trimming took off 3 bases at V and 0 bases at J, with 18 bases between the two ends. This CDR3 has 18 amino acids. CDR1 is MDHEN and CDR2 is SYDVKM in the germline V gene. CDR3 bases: TGTGCCAGCAGTTTGGTCCGGTCAGACGGATATAGCAATCAGCCCCAGCATTTT. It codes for CASSLVRSDGYSNQPQHF.

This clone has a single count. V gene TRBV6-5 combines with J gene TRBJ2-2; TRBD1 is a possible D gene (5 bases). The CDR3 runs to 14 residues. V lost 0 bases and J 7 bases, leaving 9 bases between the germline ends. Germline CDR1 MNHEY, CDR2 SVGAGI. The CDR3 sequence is CASSYSIGVGELFF. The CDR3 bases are TGTGCCAGCAGTTACTCGATAGGGGTCGGGGAGCTGTTTTTT.

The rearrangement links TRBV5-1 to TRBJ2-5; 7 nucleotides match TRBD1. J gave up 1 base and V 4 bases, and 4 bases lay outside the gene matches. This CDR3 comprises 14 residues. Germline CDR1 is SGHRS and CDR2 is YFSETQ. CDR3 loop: CASSLRDSQETQYF. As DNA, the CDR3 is TGCGCCAGCAGCCTCCGGGACAGCCAAGAGACCCAGTACTTC.

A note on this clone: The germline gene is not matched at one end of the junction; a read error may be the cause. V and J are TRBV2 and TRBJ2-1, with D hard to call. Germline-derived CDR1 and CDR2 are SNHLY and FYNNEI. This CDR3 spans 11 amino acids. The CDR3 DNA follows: TGTGCAAGCAAGGCGGTGAATGAGCAGTTCTTC. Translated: CASKAVNEQFF.

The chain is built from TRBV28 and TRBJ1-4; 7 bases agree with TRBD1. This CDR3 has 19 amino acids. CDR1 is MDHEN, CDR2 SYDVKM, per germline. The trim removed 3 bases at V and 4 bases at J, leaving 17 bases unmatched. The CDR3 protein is CASSFGFRQGPSDNEKLFF. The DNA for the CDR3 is TGTGCCAGCAGTTTCGGGTTCCGACAGGGCCCTTCCGATAATGAAAAACTGTTTTTT.

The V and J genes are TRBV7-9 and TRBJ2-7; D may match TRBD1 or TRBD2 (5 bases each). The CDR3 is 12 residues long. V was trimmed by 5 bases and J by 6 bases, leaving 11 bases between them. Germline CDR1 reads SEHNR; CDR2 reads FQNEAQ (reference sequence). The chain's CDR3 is CASSISGAEQYF. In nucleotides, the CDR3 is TGTGCCAGCAGCATTTCCGGGGCCGAGCAGTACTTC.

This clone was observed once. The CDR3 is CAIRSGGLVRSNQPQHF. For the CDR3, the DNA is TGTGCCATCAGGTCGGGGGGGCTAGTTCGTAGCAATCAGCCCCAGCATTTT. The chain employs TRBV28 and TRBJ1-5; weak D call: TRBD1 (6 bases). Germline assignment: CDR1 MDHEN and CDR2 SYDVKM. This CDR3 is 17 amino acids long. V was trimmed by 10 bases and J by 0 bases, leaving 22 bases between them.

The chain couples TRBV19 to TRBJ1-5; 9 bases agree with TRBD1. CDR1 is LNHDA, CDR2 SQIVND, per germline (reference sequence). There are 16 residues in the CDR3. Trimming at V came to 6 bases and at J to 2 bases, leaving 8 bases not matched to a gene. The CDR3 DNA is TGTGCCAGTAGCAAGGACAGGGGTTCGCGCAATCAGCCCCAGCATTTT. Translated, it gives CASSKDRGSRNQPQHF.

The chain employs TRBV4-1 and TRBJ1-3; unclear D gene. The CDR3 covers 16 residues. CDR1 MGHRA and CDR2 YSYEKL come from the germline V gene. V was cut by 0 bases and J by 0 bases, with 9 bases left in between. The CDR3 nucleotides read TGCGCCAGCAGCCAAGAAAGTGGGCTCTCTGGAAACACCATATATTTT. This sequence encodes CASSQESGLSGNTIYF.

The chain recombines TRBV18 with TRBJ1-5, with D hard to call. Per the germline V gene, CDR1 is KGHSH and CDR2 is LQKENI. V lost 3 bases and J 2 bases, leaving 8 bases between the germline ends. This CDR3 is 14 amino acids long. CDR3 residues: CASSPLPGNQPQHF. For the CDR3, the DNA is TGTGCCAGCTCACCTCTACCAGGCAATCAGCCCCAGCATTTT. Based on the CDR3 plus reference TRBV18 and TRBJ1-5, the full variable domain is NAGVMQNPRHLVRRRGQEARLRCSPMKGHSHVYWYRQLPEEGLKFMVYLQKENIIDESGMPKERFSAEFPKEGPSILRIQQVVRGDSAAYFCASSPLPGNQPQHFGDGTRLSIL.

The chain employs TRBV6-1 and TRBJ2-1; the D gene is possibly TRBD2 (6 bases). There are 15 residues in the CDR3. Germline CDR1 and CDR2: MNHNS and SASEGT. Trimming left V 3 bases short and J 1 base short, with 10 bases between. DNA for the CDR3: TGTGCCAGCAGTGAGGGGGGATTTTCCTACAATGAGCAGTTCTTC. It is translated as CASSEGGFSYNEQFF.

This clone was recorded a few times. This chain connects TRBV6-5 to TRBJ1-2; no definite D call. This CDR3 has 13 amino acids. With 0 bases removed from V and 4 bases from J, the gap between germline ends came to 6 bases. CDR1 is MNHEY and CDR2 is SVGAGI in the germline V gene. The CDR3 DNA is TGTGCCAGCAGTTACTCCTGGAGCTATGGCTACACCTTC. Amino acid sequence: CASSYSWSYGYTF.

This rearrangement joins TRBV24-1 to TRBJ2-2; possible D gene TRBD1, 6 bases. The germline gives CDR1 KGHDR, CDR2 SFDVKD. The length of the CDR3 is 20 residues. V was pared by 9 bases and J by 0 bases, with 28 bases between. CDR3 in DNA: TGTGCCACCTCAGGTCCCCTTCGAACAGGGCCTAGTACGAACACCGGGGAGCTGTTTTTT. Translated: CATSGPLRTGPSTNTGELFF.

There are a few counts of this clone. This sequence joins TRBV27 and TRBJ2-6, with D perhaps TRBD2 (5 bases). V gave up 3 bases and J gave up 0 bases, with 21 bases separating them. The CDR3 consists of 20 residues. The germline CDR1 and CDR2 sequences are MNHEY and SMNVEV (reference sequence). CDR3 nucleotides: TGTGCCAGCAGTTTGTGGGGTAGCGCGGGCGGGCTCTCTGGGGCCAACGTCCTGACTTTC. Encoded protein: CASSLWGSAGGLSGANVLTF. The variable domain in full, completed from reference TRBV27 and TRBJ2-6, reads EAQVTQNPRYLITVTGKKLTVTCSQNMNHEYMSWYRQDPGLGLRQIYYSMNVEVTDKGDVPEGYKVSRKEKRNFPLILESPSPNQTSLYFCASSLWGSAGGLSGANVLTFGAGSRLTVL.

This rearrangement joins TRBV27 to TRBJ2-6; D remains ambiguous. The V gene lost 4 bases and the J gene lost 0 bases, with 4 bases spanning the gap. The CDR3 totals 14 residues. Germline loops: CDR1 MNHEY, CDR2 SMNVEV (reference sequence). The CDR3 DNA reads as TGTGCCAGCAGTTCCCTCTCTGGGGCCAACGTCCTGACTTTC. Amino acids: CASSSLSGANVLTF.

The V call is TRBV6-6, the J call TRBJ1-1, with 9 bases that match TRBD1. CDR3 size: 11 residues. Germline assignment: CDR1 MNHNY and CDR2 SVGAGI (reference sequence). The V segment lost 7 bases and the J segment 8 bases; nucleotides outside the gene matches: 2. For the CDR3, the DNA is TGTGCCAGCACCGACAGGGGGGAAGCTTTCTTT. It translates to CASTDRGEAFF.

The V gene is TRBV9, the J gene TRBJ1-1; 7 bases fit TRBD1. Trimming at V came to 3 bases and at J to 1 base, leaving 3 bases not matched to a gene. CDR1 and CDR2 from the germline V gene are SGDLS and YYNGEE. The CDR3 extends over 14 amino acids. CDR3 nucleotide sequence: TGTGCCAGCAGCGAGAGGGACAGGAACACTGAAGCTTTCTTT. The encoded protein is CASSERDRNTEAFF.

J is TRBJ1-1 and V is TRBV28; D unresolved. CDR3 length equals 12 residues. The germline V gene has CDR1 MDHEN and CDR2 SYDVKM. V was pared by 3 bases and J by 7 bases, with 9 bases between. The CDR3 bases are TGTGCCAGCAGTTTTGGAGGGAATGAAGCTTTCTTT. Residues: CASSFGGNEAFF.

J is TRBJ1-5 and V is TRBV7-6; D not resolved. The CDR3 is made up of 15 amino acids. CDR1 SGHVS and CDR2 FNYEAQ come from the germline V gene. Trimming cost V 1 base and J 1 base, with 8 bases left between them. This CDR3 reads CASSLGEASNQPQHF. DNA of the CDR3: TGTGCCAGCAGCTTAGGGGAGGCCAGCAATCAGCCCCAGCATTTT.

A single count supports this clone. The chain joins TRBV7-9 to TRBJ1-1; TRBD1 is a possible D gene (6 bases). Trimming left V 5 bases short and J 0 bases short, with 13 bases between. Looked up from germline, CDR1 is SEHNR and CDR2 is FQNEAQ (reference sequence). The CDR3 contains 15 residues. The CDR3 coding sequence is TGTGCCAGCAGCCCATGGGCAGGGGTGAACACTGAAGCTTTCTTT. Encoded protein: CASSPWAGVNTEAFF.

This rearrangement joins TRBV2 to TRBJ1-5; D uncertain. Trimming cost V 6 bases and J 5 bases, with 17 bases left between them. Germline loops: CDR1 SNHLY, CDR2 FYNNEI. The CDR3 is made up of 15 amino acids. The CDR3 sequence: CASRFKRTSDQPQHF. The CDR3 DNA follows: TGTGCCAGCAGATTTAAGCGGACCAGCGATCAGCCCCAGCATTTT.

CDR3 sequence: CSVEAGGAGSPLHF. In DNA, the CDR3 is TGCAGCGTTGAGGCAGGGGGTGCCGGTTCACCCCTCCACTTT. The genes are TRBV29-1 and TRBJ1-6, with TRBD1 matching over 7 bases. CDR3 length equals 14 residues. Germline values: CDR1 SQVTM, CDR2 ANQGSEA. V shed 3 bases and J 9 bases; nucleotides not matched to a gene: 8.

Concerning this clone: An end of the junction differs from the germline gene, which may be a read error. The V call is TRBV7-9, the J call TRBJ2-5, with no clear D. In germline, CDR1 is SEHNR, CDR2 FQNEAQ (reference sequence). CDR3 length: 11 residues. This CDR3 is CASSSAGPNDF. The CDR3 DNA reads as TGTGCCAGCAGCTCCGCCGGACCTAATGACTTC.

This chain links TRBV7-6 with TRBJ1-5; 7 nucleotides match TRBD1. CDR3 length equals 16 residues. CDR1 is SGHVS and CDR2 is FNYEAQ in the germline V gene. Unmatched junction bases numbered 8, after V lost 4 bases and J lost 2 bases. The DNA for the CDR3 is TGTGCCAGCAGCTCTTCGACAGGGTTGGGCAATCAGCCCCAGCATTTT. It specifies CASSSSTGLGNQPQHF.

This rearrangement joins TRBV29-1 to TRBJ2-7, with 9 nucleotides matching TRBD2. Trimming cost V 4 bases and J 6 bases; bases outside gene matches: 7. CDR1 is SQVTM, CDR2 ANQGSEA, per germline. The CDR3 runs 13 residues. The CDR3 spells CSVVPSGKSEQYF. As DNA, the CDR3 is TGCAGCGTTGTTCCTAGCGGGAAAAGCGAGCAGTACTTC.

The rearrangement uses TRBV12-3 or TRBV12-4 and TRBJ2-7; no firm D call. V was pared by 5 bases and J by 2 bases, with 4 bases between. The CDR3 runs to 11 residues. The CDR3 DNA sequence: TGTGCCAGCAGTGCGGCCTACGAGCAGTACTTC. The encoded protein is CASSAAYEQYF.

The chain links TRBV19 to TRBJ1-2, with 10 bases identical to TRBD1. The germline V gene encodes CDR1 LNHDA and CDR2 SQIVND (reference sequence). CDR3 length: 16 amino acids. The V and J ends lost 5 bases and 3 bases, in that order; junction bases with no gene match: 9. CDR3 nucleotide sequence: TGTGCCAGTAGTCCCGGGACAGGGGAGAGGGACTATGGCTACACCTTC. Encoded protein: CASSPGTGERDYGYTF.

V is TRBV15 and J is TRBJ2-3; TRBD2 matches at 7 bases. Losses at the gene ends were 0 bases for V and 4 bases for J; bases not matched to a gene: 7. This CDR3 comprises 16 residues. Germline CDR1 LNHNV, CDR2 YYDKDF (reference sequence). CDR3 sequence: CATSRDTVGRADTQYF. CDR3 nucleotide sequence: TGTGCCACCAGCAGAGATACCGTAGGGAGGGCAGATACGCAGTATTTT.

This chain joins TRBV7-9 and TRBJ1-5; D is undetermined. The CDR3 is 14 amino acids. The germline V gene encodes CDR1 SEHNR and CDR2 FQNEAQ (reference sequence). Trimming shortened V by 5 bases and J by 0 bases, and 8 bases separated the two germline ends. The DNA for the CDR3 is TGTGCCAGCAGCCACTATTATAGCAATCAGCCCCAGCATTTT. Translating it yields CASSHYYSNQPQHF. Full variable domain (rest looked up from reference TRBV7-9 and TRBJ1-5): DTGVSQNPRHKITKRGQNVTFRCDPISEHNRLYWYRQTLGQGPEFLTYFQNEAQLEKSRLLSDRFSAERPKGSFSTLEIQRTEQGDSAMYLCASSHYYSNQPQHFGDGTRLSIL.

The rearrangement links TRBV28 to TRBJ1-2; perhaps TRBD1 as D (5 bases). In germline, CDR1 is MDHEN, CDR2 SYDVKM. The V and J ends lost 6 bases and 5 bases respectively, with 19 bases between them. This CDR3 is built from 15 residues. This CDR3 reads CASRPGAALGYGYTF. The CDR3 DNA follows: TGTGCCAGCAGGCCTGGGGCCGCGCTAGGATATGGCTACACCTTC.

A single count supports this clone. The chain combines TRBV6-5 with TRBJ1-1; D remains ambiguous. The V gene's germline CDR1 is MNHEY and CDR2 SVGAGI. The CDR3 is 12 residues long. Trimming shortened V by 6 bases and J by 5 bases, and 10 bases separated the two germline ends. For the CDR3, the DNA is TGTGCCAGCAGGAAAGAGGAGACTGAAGCTTTCTTT. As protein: CASRKEETEAFF.

CDR3 in DNA: TGCGCCAGCAGCTTGGAGGGACAGGGGCCGAGTATGTCTTTCTTT. Encoded protein: CASSLEGQGPSMSFF. V gene TRBV5-1 combines with J gene TRBJ1-1; 10 bases are a match to TRBD1. V trimming: 0 bases; J trimming: 12 bases; junction bases outside the gene matches: 11. The CDR3 has 15 residues. CDR1 and CDR2 from the germline V gene are SGHRS and YFSETQ.